The following is a T cell receptor (beta chain) sequence with its context. An end of the junction does not agree with germline; a read error may underlie this. The sample belongs to a study of blood T cell repertoires in COVID-19. Clones were sequenced by immunoSEQ multiplex PCR, and TCRdb holds only the in-frame ones, with some missing. This repertoire shows roughly 100,000 clones, 86% found once; its top ten account for about 17%. Per germline, CDR1 SSHAT and CDR2 FNYEAQ (reference sequence). CDR3 length: 15 residues. This sequence originates from an elderly woman with acute or convalescent COVID-19. The J gene is TRBJ2-2, the V gene TRBV7-7; 10 nucleotides align to TRBD1. Material for sequencing was peripheral blood. The CDR3 loop reads CASSPDRGATGELFF. DNA of the CDR3: TGTGCTAGCAGCCCGGACAGGGGGGCCACCGGGGAGCTGTTTTTT.